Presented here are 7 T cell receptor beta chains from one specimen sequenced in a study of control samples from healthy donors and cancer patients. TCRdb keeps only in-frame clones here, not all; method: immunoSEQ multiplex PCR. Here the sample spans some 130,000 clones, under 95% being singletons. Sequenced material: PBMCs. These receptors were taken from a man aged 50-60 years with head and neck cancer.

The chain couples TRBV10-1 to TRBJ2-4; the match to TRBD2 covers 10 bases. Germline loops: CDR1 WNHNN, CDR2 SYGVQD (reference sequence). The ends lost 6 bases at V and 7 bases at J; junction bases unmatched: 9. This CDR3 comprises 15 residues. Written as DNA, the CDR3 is TGCGCCAGCAGGGGGTATAGCGGGGGGCTGAACATTCAGTACTTC. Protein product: CASRGYSGGLNIQYF.

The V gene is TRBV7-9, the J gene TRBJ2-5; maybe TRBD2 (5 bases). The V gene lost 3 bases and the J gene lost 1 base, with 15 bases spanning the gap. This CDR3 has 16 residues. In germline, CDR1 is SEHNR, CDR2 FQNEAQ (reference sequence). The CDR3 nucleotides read TGTGCCAGCAGCTTCGCGAGGGTAGTCACCCAAGAGACCCAGTACTTC. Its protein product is CASSFARVVTQETQYF.

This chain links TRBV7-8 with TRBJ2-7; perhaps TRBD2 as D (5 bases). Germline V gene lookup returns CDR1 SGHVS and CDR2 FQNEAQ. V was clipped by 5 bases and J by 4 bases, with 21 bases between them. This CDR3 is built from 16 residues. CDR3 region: CASSVREPGLSYEQYF. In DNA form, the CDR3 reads TGTGCCAGCAGCGTCCGGGAACCCGGGTTGTCTTACGAGCAGTACTTC.

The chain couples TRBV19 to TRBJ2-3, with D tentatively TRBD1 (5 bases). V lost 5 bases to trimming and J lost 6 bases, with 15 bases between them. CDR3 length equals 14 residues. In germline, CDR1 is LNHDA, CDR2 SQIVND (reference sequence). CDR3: CASSELGLSDTQYF. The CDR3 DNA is TGTGCCAGTAGTGAACTGGGGCTAAGCGATACGCAGTATTTT.

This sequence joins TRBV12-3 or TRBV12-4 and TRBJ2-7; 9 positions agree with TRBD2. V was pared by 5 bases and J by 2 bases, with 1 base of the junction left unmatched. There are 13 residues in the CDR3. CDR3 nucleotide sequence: TGTGCCAGCAGTAAGCGGGGGGCCTACGAGCAGTACTTC. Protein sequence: CASSKRGAYEQYF.

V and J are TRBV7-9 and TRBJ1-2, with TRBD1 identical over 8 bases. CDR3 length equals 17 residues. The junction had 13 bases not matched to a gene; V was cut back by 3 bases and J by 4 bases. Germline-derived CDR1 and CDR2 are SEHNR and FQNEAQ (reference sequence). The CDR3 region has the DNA TGTGCCAGCAGCTTCCGCGGTGACAGGGGCCCTTCCTATGGCTACACCTTC. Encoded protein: CASSFRGDRGPSYGYTF.

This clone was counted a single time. The CDR3 DNA follows: TGTGCCAGCAGCCCCTCGGACTGGGATGAGCAGTTCTTC. Protein sequence: CASSPSDWDEQFF. The J gene is TRBJ2-1, the V gene TRBV9; a weak D match, TRBD2 (5 bases). CDR1 and CDR2 (germline): SGDLS, YYNGEE. Trimming pared 4 bases from V and 8 bases from J, leaving 13 bases between. This CDR3 contains 13 residues.